The source of this T cell receptor beta chain is a study of shared clonotypes between healthy human individuals. V lost 0 bases and J lost 1, with 10 bases in between. The CDR3 consists of 16 residues. Germline V CDR1 and CDR2: LGHNA, YNFKEQ. Profiling relied on immunoSEQ multiplex PCR, and the TCRdb table lists in-frame clones only, not all of them. This table has around 2.1 million clones, around 93% appearing once. Naivety among CD8 cells was defined by CD45RO negativity and positive CCR7 selection, thereby excluding terminally differentiated effector memory CD45RA+ cells. The source of this sequence is a man aged 18 to 29 in good health. Some clones in this sample may be carry-over from other donors' samples. Sequenced sample: naive CD8+ T cells from PBMCs. The rearrangement uses TRBV4-2 and TRBJ1-3; D gene ambiguous. This CDR3 is CASSQDRTASGNTIYF. CDR3 bases: TGTGCCAGCAGCCAAGATCGTACAGCATCTGGAAACACCATATATTTT.